This is a list of T cell receptor beta chains from one sample in a study of T cell responses to AZD1222 COVID-19 vaccine. Generated by immunoSEQ multiplex PCR, the TCRdb table keeps only in-frame clones and is missing some. The profile shows under 130,000 clones, more than 90% of them singletons. Here the sequenced sample was peripheral blood, taken on day 0 of AZD1222 vaccination. The receptors shown here come from an adult in good health. The CDR3 runs from the conserved cysteine through the conserved F or W. Each record gives: V gene, D gene, J gene, CDR3 DNA, CDR3 protein. A D gene is named only where the DNA matches it firmly.

TRBV19	TRBD1	TRBJ2-2	TGTGCCAGTAGATATTGGACAGGACAGCCCGGGGAGCTGTTTTTT	CASRYWTGQPGELFF
TRBV12-3/TRBV12-4	-	TRBJ1-1	TGTGCCAGCAGCCTCTTAAGGGGCACTGAAGCTTTCTTT	CASSLLRGTEAFF
TRBV3-1/TRBV3-2	TRBD1	TRBJ1-6	TGTGCCAGCAGCCCAGGACAGGGGGGTAATTCACCCCTCCACTTT	CASSPGQGGNSPLHF
TRBV7-9	-	TRBJ2-7	TGTGCCAGCAGCTTAGTCCCCGACTCCTACGAGCAGTACTTC	CASSLVPDSYEQYF
TRBV19	-	TRBJ2-7	TGTGCCAGTAGTATAAATGCCAGGGATGGCAACGAGCAGTACTTC	CASSINARDGNEQYF
TRBV11-2	TRBD2	TRBJ2-5	TGTGCCAGCAGTCATAGCGGGGGGGCGGAGACCCAGTACTTC	CASSHSGGAETQYF
TRBV9	-	TRBJ1-1	TGTGCCAGCAGCGTAAGGGGGGGTGACACTGAAGCTTTCTTT	CASSVRGGDTEAFF
TRBV28	-	TRBJ1-1	TGTGCCAGCAGTTTACCCCTTACGGGAGCTTTCTTT	CASSLPLTGAFF
TRBV5-8	-	TRBJ2-7	TGTGCCAGCCTAAGTTCCTACGAGCAGTACTTC	CASLSSYEQYF
TRBV12-3/TRBV12-4	TRBD1	TRBJ2-5	TGTGCCAGCAGATACAGGGGAGAGACCCAGTACTTC	CASRYRGETQYF
TRBV6-1	-	TRBJ1-6	TGTGCCAGCAGTGAAGCAGGGGCAGGGAGGAGAAATTCACCCTTCCACTTT	CASSEAGAGRRNSPFHF
TRBV20-1	-	TRBJ2-3	TGCAGCGCCCAGCACAGGGATACGCAGTATTTT	CSAQHRDTQYF
TRBV23-1	-	TRBJ2-7	TGCGCCAGCAGCCCACAGCCCGGGACCCAAAAGGGCTACGAGCAGTACTTC	CASSPQPGTQKGYEQYF
TRBV6-6	TRBD2	TRBJ2-7	TGTGCCAGCAGTTACGACGGGACTAGCGGGAGGTACGAGCAGTACTTC	CASSYDGTSGRYEQYF
TRBV30	-	TRBJ2-2	TGTGCCTGGAGGGGGGGCCCGAACACCGGGGAGCTGTTTTTT	CAWRGGPNTGELFF
TRBV2	-	TRBJ2-7	TGTGCCAGCAGTGAAGGGGGAGACGAGCAGTACTTC	CASSEGGDEQYF
TRBV6-2/TRBV6-3	TRBD1	TRBJ2-3	TGTGCCAGCAGTTACATCCAGGACAGGCCTAGCACAGATACGCAGTATTTT	CASSYIQDRPSTDTQYF
TRBV5-6	-	TRBJ1-4	TGTGCCAGCAGCTTGGGCGGGGGAGCCCATAATGAAAAACTGTTTTTT	CASSLGGGAHNEKLFF
TRBV7-3	-	TRBJ2-1	TGTGCCAGCAGCTTAGAGATTACCGGGACTGCACAGCAGTTCTTC	CASSLEITGTAQQFF
TRBV6-5	TRBD1	TRBJ1-5	TGTGCCAGCAGACCCCGACAGGGGATCTGGCCCCAGCATTTT	CASRPRQGIWPQHF
TRBV5-1	-	TRBJ2-6	TGCGCCAGCAGCTTGGAGGGGGCCAACGTCCTGACTTTC	CASSLEGANVLTF
TRBV5-1	-	TRBJ2-3	TGCGCCAGCAGCTTGGCCGGTAGCAGGCCCCACACAGATACGCAGTATTTT	CASSLAGSRPHTDTQYF
TRBV11-3	TRBD2	TRBJ2-2	TGTGCCAGCAGCTTAAGGCTAGCGGGAGGCGCCGGGGAGCTGTTTTTT	CASSLRLAGGAGELFF
TRBV25-1	-	TRBJ1-2	TGTGCCAGCAGTGAATATAACTATGGCTACACCTTC	CASSEYNYGYTF
TRBV18	-	TRBJ2-7	TGTGCCAGCTCACCACCGGCACAGGGTGTACTTGAGCAGTACTTC	CASSPPAQGVLEQYF
TRBV6-2/TRBV6-3	TRBD1	TRBJ1-1	TGTGCCAGCAGTTATGTCTGGCAGGGGGGGACTGAAGCTTTCTTT	CASSYVWQGGTEAFF